This entry concerns a single T cell receptor beta chain. In the original processing: Reference gene primer amplification gave nucleated cell count estimates. TCRdb's table, derived via immunoSEQ multiplex PCR, lists solely in-frame clones and lacks some. V and J calls plus clone size are reproduced from that table; the DNA served to infer D and trimming. The sample contains approximately 92,000 clones, around 82% of which appear only once. This entry is derived from a study of blood T cell repertoires in COVID-19. The wider study: Sites across the United States, Italy and Spain contributed samples from acute and convalescent COVID-19. PBMCs, B-cell-depleted T cells, or T cells provided the cDNA or gDNA that made up the material.

The sample was peripheral blood. The origin of this receptor is a man between 50 and 59 years old who had recovered from COVID-19.

As DNA, the CDR3 is TGTGCCAGCACGGGGGGGACCTATAATTCACCCCTCCACTTT. Its protein product is CASTGGTYNSPLHF. The V and J genes are TRBV27 and TRBJ1-6, with D perhaps matching TRBD1 (5 bases). V gave up 7 bases and J gave up 2 bases, with 9 bases separating them. The CDR3 contains 14 residues. Germline CDR1 is MNHEY and CDR2 is SMNVEV (reference sequence).